These 11 T cell receptor beta chains share one sample of origin, sequenced in a study of ipilimumab plus nivolumab after autologous stem cell transplantation. The data were produced by immunoSEQ multiplex PCR, yet TCRdb's version contains in-frame clones alone and is incomplete. The table has 9,500 to 10,000 clones, more than 60% seen once. The source material was PBMCs, sampled in a trial of ipilimumab plus nivolumab as post-transplant consolidation. All receptors derive from a female donor with multiple myeloma.

This chain links TRBV5-6 with TRBJ2-7; D ambiguous. The CDR3 loop spans 14 amino acids. The germline V gene encodes CDR1 SGHDT and CDR2 YYEEEE. Trimming left V 0 bases short and J 2 bases short, with 9 bases between. The CDR3 reads CASSLAGGTYEQYF. CDR3 nucleotide sequence: TGTGCCAGCAGCTTGGCCGGCGGAACCTACGAGCAGTACTTC.

The genes are TRBV19 and TRBJ2-2; 14 bases map to TRBD2. The junction had 6 bases not matched to a gene; V was cut back by 8 bases and J by 1 base. The CDR3 consists of 17 residues. CDR1 LNHDA and CDR2 SQIVND come from the germline V gene (reference sequence). For the CDR3, the DNA is TGTGCCAGTGCCGGAGGGACTAGCGGGAGGAACACCGGGGAGCTGTTTTTT. It specifies CASAGGTSGRNTGELFF.

This clone was picked up a small number of times. The J gene is TRBJ1-2, the V gene TRBV30, with D hard to call. This CDR3 spans 13 amino acids. Trimming removed 3 bases at V and 3 bases at J, with 11 bases between. Germline V gene data show CDR1 as GTSNPN and CDR2 as SVGIG (reference sequence). CDR3 protein: CAWRGDIHYGYTF. Here the CDR3 DNA reads TGTGCCTGGAGGGGTGACATACACTATGGCTACACCTTC.

V is TRBV27 and J is TRBJ2-3; weak D call: TRBD2 (5 bases). The V gene's germline CDR1 is MNHEY and CDR2 SMNVEV (reference sequence). The ends were cut back, 4 bases at V and 7 bases at J, with 6 bases in the middle. This CDR3 has 11 residues. As DNA, the CDR3 is TGTGCCAGCAGTTCCGGGAATACGCAGTATTTT. Protein sequence: CASSSGNTQYF.

This clone was recorded once. V and J are TRBV5-6 and TRBJ2-1; D gene uncertain. The germline CDR1 and CDR2 sequences are SGHDT and YYEEEE. The CDR3 extends over 15 amino acids. Deletions cut 0 bases from V and 6 bases from J, with 13 bases between. For the CDR3, the DNA is TGTGCCAGCAGCTTGGTTTTCGACACCCCCAATGAGCAGTTCTTC. This codes for CASSLVFDTPNEQFF.

This clone is medium-sized (0.01 to 0.1%) by share. V usage is TRBV2 and J usage is TRBJ1-5, with TRBD1 matching 10 bases. Trimming at V came to 4 bases and at J to 4 bases, leaving 1 base not matched to a gene. CDR3 size: 14 residues. The germline V gene encodes CDR1 SNHLY and CDR2 FYNNEI. The CDR3 sequence is CASSGQGANQPQHF. CDR3 DNA: TGTGCCAGCAGTGGACAGGGGGCGAATCAGCCCCAGCATTTT.

Only a few counts were recorded for this clone. V usage is TRBV5-1 and J usage is TRBJ1-1; D call uncertain. Per germline, CDR1 SGHRS and CDR2 YFSETQ. With 7 bases removed from V and 0 bases from J, the gap between germline ends came to 22 bases. The CDR3 length is 17 residues. This CDR3 is CASQSSPASVLNTEAFF. The CDR3 nucleotides are TGCGCCAGCCAGAGTTCACCAGCCAGCGTCCTGAACACTGAAGCTTTCTTT.

CDR3 in amino acids: CASSAFGVQSSYNEQFF. CDR3 coding DNA: TGTGCCAGCAGTGCATTTGGAGTACAGAGCTCCTACAATGAGCAGTTCTTC. This rearrangement joins TRBV6-1 to TRBJ2-1; D remains ambiguous. CDR1 and CDR2 from the germline V gene are MNHNS and SASEGT. V was clipped by 4 bases and J by 0 bases, with 16 bases between them. The CDR3 covers 17 residues.

The CDR3 loop is CATSRDPGANNEQFF. In DNA, the CDR3 is TGTGCCACCAGCAGAGATCCCGGAGCGAACAATGAGCAGTTCTTC. The chain has TRBV15 and TRBJ2-1; D remains unclear. The CDR3 extends over 15 amino acids. Trimming shortened V by 0 bases and J by 5 bases, and 11 bases separated the two germline ends. Germline CDR1 LNHNV, CDR2 YYDKDF (reference sequence).

The chain employs TRBV14 and TRBJ1-4; D unclear. Germline loops: CDR1 SGHDN, CDR2 FVKESK. This CDR3 comprises 11 residues. V was clipped by 3 bases and J by 8 bases, with 4 bases between them. CDR3 in amino acids: CASSHREKLFF. CDR3 sequence (DNA): TGTGCCAGCAGCCACAGAGAAAAACTGTTTTTT.

This chain connects TRBV7-8 to TRBJ2-7, with D uncertain. CDR3 length: 16 residues. Germline V lookup: CDR1 SGHVS, CDR2 FQNEAQ. Trimming removed 5 bases from V and 0 bases from J, with 17 bases in between. The CDR3 sequence: CASSRPRTESSYEQYF. The DNA of the CDR3 is TGTGCCAGCAGCCGACCACGGACGGAGAGCTCCTACGAGCAGTACTTC. The whole variable domain, filled in from reference TRBV7-8 and TRBJ2-7, reads GAGVSQSPRYKVAKRGQDVALRCDPISGHVSLFWYQQALGQGPEFLTYFQNEAQLDKSGLPSDRFFAERPEGSVSTLKIQRTQQEDSAVYLCASSRPRTESSYEQYFGPGTRLTVT.